This TCR beta chain stems from a study of human T cells and chemical hapten exposure. The library attached unique molecular identifiers to individual cDNA molecules. From the RACE reads, TCRdb called clonotypes with MiXCR, one entry per CDR3 protein. The sample has 150,000 to 200,000 distinct CDR3 sequences, just under 30% seen once. Time point denoted: pre-sensitization, week 0. Regarding treatment: therapeutic diphenylcyclopropenone sensitization with weekly scalp DPC. Ahead of each patch test application, blood was drawn. Study results and limitations: Following DPC sensitization, TCRs present above 1 in 1000 frequency showed no change. Expanded TCRs created a significantly greater count of big CDR3 similarity clusters than controls did.

About this clonotype: The antigen remains unidentified.

Trimming cost V 3 bases and J 6 bases, with 12 bases left between them. The germline CDR1 and CDR2 sequences are LGHNA and YSLEER. This CDR3 is built from 13 residues. V gene TRBV4-3 combines with J gene TRBJ2-7; no clear D gene. This TCR derives from a woman in her twenties or thirties with alopecia areata. Some clones in this sample may be carry-over from other donors' samples. Here the sequenced sample was whole blood, taken in connection with sensitization to the hapten diphenylcyclopropenone (DPC). The DNA of the CDR3 is TGCGCCAGCAGCCAGAACATTGTTGGCGAGCAGTACTTC. This encodes CASSQNIVGEQYF.